These 12 T cell receptor beta chains came from one sample sequenced in a study of blood T cell repertoires in COVID-19. The repertoire was sequenced with immunoSEQ multiplex PCR; TCRdb's copy has only in-frame clones and lacks some. The table shows about 190,000 clones, with around 85% occurring only once. Material for sequencing was PBMCs or T cells enriched from blood (not recorded which). Receptors originate from a woman younger than 45 who had recovered from COVID-19.

The chain couples TRBV23-1 to TRBJ1-1, with unresolved D. TRBV23-1 is marked as an open reading frame, function uncertain. Trimming pared 0 bases from V and 7 bases from J, leaving 12 bases between. This CDR3 region has 14 residues. The CDR3 region is CASSQSLFSIEAFF. CDR3 nucleotides: TGCGCCAGCAGTCAATCCCTATTTTCGATTGAAGCTTTCTTT.

The J gene is TRBJ2-1, the V gene TRBV5-4; 8 nucleotides agree with TRBD2. This CDR3 is 15 amino acids long. Germline V gene data show CDR1 as SGHNT and CDR2 as YYREEE (reference sequence). V shed 5 bases, J shed 5 bases, and the junction held 9 bases outside the gene matches. The CDR3 protein is CASRTGTRVHNEQFF. In nucleotides, the CDR3 is TGTGCCAGCAGGACCGGGACTAGAGTCCACAATGAGCAGTTCTTC.

The gene calls are TRBV7-2 and TRBJ2-3, with a possible D match to TRBD1 (6 bases). The CDR3 sequence is 17 residues long. CDR1 SGHTA and CDR2 FQGNSA come from the germline V gene. The V end lost 6 bases, the J end lost 2 bases, and 21 bases lay between the germline ends. The CDR3 DNA is TGTGCCAGCAGTCCTCCGCCCGGGACATCCCTCACAGATACGCAGTATTTT. This translates into CASSPPPGTSLTDTQYF.

This clone was picked up one time. The chain recombines TRBV7-2 with TRBJ2-7; D is possibly TRBD1 (5 bases). This CDR3 region has 15 residues. The V and J ends lost 2 bases and 5 bases respectively, with 16 bases between them. CDR1 and CDR2 from the germline V gene are SGHTA and FQGNSA. For the CDR3, the DNA is TGTGCCAGCAGCTTATCCAGGGCCCCGAAGAACGAGCAGTACTTC. Its protein is CASSLSRAPKNEQYF.

The chain employs TRBV3-1 (or the pseudogene TRBV3-2) and TRBJ2-6; D is perhaps TRBD1 (5 bases). This CDR3 spans 15 amino acids. CDR1 and CDR2 from the germline V gene are LGHDT and YNNKEL (reference sequence). V was pared by 2 bases and J by 2 bases, with 7 bases between. This CDR3 reads CASSQRGPGANVLTF. CDR3 in DNA: TGTGCCAGCAGCCAAAGGGGCCCTGGGGCCAACGTCCTGACTTTC.

The chain employs TRBV7-9 and TRBJ1-3; no definite D call. V gave up 3 bases and J gave up 3 bases, with 3 bases separating them. CDR1 and CDR2 (germline): SEHNR, FQNEAQ (reference sequence). The CDR3 loop spans 12 amino acids. DNA for the CDR3: TGTGCCAGCAGCTTCGTTGGAAACACCATATATTTT. Protein sequence: CASSFVGNTIYF.

The J gene is TRBJ1-4, the V gene TRBV19; TRBD1 might be the D (6 bases). The CDR3 runs to 15 residues. Germline V gene lookup returns CDR1 LNHDA and CDR2 SQIVND (reference sequence). Trimming shortened V by 9 bases and J by 2 bases, and 16 bases separated the two germline ends. The CDR3 sequence: CASGTTSATNEKLFF. The CDR3 bases are TGTGCCAGCGGGACAACTTCCGCTACTAATGAAAAACTGTTTTTT.

V usage is TRBV4-2 and J usage is TRBJ1-5; the match to TRBD1 covers 10 bases. This CDR3 has 16 amino acids. Germline CDR1 and CDR2: LGHNA and YNFKEQ. V was pared by 0 bases and J by 7 bases, with 6 bases of the junction left unmatched. The CDR3 DNA follows: TGTGCCAGCAGCCAAGAGGGGGGACAGGGGTACCAGCCCCAGCATTTT. The encoded protein is CASSQEGGQGYQPQHF.

The chain links TRBV18 to TRBJ1-1; 7 positions match TRBD1. Germline V gene data show CDR1 as KGHSH and CDR2 as LQKENI. Trimming at V came to 3 bases and at J to 3 bases, leaving 7 bases not matched to a gene. This CDR3 region has 15 residues. CDR3 sequence reads: CASSPTTGRHTEAFF. CDR3 nucleotides: TGTGCCAGCTCACCTACGACAGGGAGGCACACTGAAGCTTTCTTT.

The J gene is TRBJ2-1, the V gene TRBV7-6; TRBD1 matches 10 bases. Trimming removed 5 bases from V and 8 bases from J; junction bases left unmatched: 15. Germline CDR1 SGHVS, CDR2 FNYEAQ. The CDR3 loop spans 17 amino acids. The CDR3 nucleotides read TGTGCCAGCAGCCCAATACGCGGGGGACAGGGGATCCATGAGCAGTTCTTC. Translating gives CASSPIRGGQGIHEQFF.

The chain recombines TRBV3-1 (or the pseudogene TRBV3-2) with TRBJ1-5; 10 nucleotides match TRBD1. This CDR3 region has 20 residues. Germline loops: CDR1 LGHDT, CDR2 YNNKEL (reference sequence). Germline trimming cut 0 bases from V and 3 bases from J; bases unmatched to any gene: 14. The CDR3 region has the DNA TGTGCCAGCAGCCAAGAGTCCCCGGCGACAGGGGGCAGGAACAATCAGCCCCAGCATTTT. This sequence encodes CASSQESPATGGRNNQPQHF.

This chain uses TRBV15 with TRBJ1-5; D is uncertain. Trimming took 1 base from V and 4 from J, leaving 2 bases between them. Germline V gene data show CDR1 as LNHNV and CDR2 as YYDKDF (reference sequence). The CDR3 consists of 12 residues. The CDR3 nucleotides are TGTGCCACCAGCAGAGCTAATCAGCCCCAGCATTTT. Encoded protein: CATSRANQPQHF.